This note documents a single T cell receptor (beta chain) sequence. Sequencing was performed with immunoSEQ multiplex PCR; in TCRdb, only in-frame clones are kept and a portion is missing. The sample yields 180,000 or so clones, more than 75% seen once. The sample is drawn from a study of blood T cell repertoires in COVID-19. Enrollment of patients from Seattle took place during active infection, with longitudinal follow-up. The V and J ends lost 1 base and 1 base respectively, with 8 bases between them. The CDR3 extends over 14 amino acids. Germline V gives CDR1 SGHTA, CDR2 FQGNSA. The TCR originated in a person aged 70 to 85 with COVID-19, enrolled during active disease. Sequenced input: peripheral blood. V usage is TRBV7-2 and J usage is TRBJ2-7, with D hard to call. CDR3 amino acids: CASSLVLGSYEQYF. In DNA form, the CDR3 reads TGTGCCAGCAGCTTAGTTCTCGGTTCCTACGAGCAGTACTTC.